The entry below gives a single TCR beta chain sequence along with its context. The antigen remains unidentified. A multiplex PCR was run with 60 Vbeta primers and 13 Jbeta primers. Clones were read by immunoSEQ multiplex PCR, and TCRdb kept only the in-frame ones, dropping some. The sample holds 75,000 to 100,000 clones, over 75% seen once. As for the donors, each was a healthy bone marrow donor. This CDR3 contains 15 residues. This specimen belongs to a study of cytomegalovirus exposure and HLA in healthy donors. The study's findings and limits: The authors assumed roughly uniform sequencing depth across donors for presence/absence analyses. Specificity for CMV antigens was confirmed in vitro for a few of the CMV-associated chains. Later on, a genetic analysis was performed. It linked a missense variant in DCLRE1C with V- and J-gene trimming of TCR beta.

V usage is TRBV21-1 and J usage is TRBJ1-1. TRBV21-1 is described as a pseudogene. The TCR sequence derives from a middle-aged man in good health and CMV-seronegative. The sample comprised PBMCs. In nucleotides, the CDR3 is TGTGCCAGCAGCAAAGCGGGCGGACTAAACACTGAAGCTTTCTTT. The encoded protein is CASSKAGGLNTEAFF.